Below, 12 T cell receptor beta chains from the same sample are listed, as sequenced in a study of cytomegalovirus exposure and HLA in healthy donors. This PCR relied on a set of 60 Vbeta primers and 13 Jbeta primers. Repertoires were generated with immunoSEQ multiplex PCR, while TCRdb's copy carries only in-frame clones and drops some. The table includes tens of thousands of clones, about 70% detected once. The sequenced sample consisted of PBMCs. All receptors derive from a woman aged 55-69 years in good health and CMV-seropositive.

This clone occurred a few times. The CDR3 nucleotides read TGTGCCAGCAGTTACCAGGGACAGGGAGTGACACCCCTCCACTTT. Protein: CASSYQGQGVTPLHF. The rearrangement joins TRBV6-5 to TRBJ1-6, with 9 bases lining up with TRBD1. The CDR3 sequence is 15 residues long. With 2 bases clipped from V and 11 bases from J, the junction kept 7 bases outside the gene matches. The germline CDR1 and CDR2 sequences are MNHEY and SVGAGI.

The chain is built from TRBV5-1 and TRBJ2-2; tentatively, D is TRBD1 (6 bases). This CDR3 has 14 residues. Germline V CDR1 and CDR2: SGHRS, YFSETQ. Trimming removed 4 bases from V and 4 bases from J, with 11 bases in between. In DNA form, the CDR3 reads TGCGCCAGCAGCCCGGACAGTGGCACCGGGGAGCTGTTTTTT. Its protein is CASSPDSGTGELFF.

This clone turned up a few times. The chain combines TRBV4-3 with TRBJ2-3; D perhaps matches TRBD2 (5 bases). Trimming pared 4 bases from V and 5 bases from J, leaving 7 bases between. CDR1 LGHNA and CDR2 YSLEER come from the germline V gene. This CDR3 is 12 amino acids long. CDR3 DNA: TGCGCCAGCAGCCTAAGCGGAGATACGCAGTATTTT. Translation: CASSLSGDTQYF.

This chain's CDR3 is CASSARDSANWPQHF. CDR3 sequence (DNA): TGTGCCAGCAGCGCGAGGGACTCCGCCAATTGGCCCCAGCATTTT. The rearrangement links TRBV9 to TRBJ1-5, with D possibly TRBD1 on 5 matching bases. V lost 3 bases and J 9 bases, leaving 19 bases between the germline ends. The CDR3 spans 15 residues. Germline V gene data show CDR1 as SGDLS and CDR2 as YYNGEE.

J is TRBJ1-4 and V is TRBV5-1; 7 nucleotides match TRBD1. The V gene's germline CDR1 is SGHRS and CDR2 YFSETQ. V dropped 3 bases and J dropped 7; count of bases not matched to a gene: 6. This CDR3 region has 14 residues. CDR3 protein: CASSSQGSVEKLFF. CDR3 bases: TGCGCCAGCAGCTCACAGGGGTCCGTTGAAAAACTGTTTTTT.

In this sample, this clone turned up once. V is TRBV19 and J is TRBJ1-1, with D hard to call. CDR1 LNHDA and CDR2 SQIVND come from the germline V gene (reference sequence). V gave up 8 bases and J gave up 6 bases, with 16 bases separating them. The CDR3 is 13 amino acids. The CDR3 DNA reads as TGTGCCAGTGGAGCAAGAGGATTCGCTGAAGCTTTCTTT. Its protein product is CASGARGFAEAFF.

V usage is TRBV19 and J usage is TRBJ1-6; perhaps TRBD1 as D (6 bases). V lost 10 bases, J lost 0 bases, and 16 bases lay in between. Germline lookup yields CDR1 LNHDA and CDR2 SQIVND (reference sequence). CDR3 size: 16 residues. The CDR3 is CATWDTTSSYNSPLHF. In nucleotides, the CDR3 is TGTGCCACATGGGACACCACGAGCTCCTATAATTCACCCCTCCACTTT.

CDR3 sequence (DNA): TGTGCCAGCAGCGTCCGGGACTTGCTAGCGTATGAGCAGTTCTTC. Amino acid sequence: CASSVRDLLAYEQFF. The chain has TRBV7-9 and TRBJ2-1; D is possibly TRBD2 (6 bases). Trimming took off 5 bases at V and 8 bases at J, with 19 bases between the two ends. Germline V gene lookup returns CDR1 SEHNR and CDR2 FQNEAQ (reference sequence). CDR3 size: 15 residues.

This clone occurred a few times. A much larger clone differs from this one at a single base, so this may be a read error. The chain employs TRBV7-8 and TRBJ1-2; 7 bases are shared with TRBD1. Trimming took 1 base from V and 8 from J; bases not matched to a gene: 13. Germline CDR1 and CDR2: SGHVS and FQNEAQ. The CDR3 loop spans 16 amino acids. DNA for the CDR3: TGTGCCAGCAGCTTAGGTTCTTGGACAGGAGGGCGGGGCTACACCTTC. Translating it yields CASSLGSWTGGRGYTF.

This clone was found once. The J gene is TRBJ1-5, the V gene TRBV6-5, with a possible D match to TRBD1 (5 bases). This CDR3 has 15 residues. V was clipped by 7 bases and J by 1 base, with 14 bases between them. From germline, CDR1 is MNHEY and CDR2 SVGAGI. The DNA for the CDR3 is TGTGCCAGCACCTCCCCCGGGGGGAGCAATCAGCCCCAGCATTTT. Translated: CASTSPGGSNQPQHF.

Comment on this clone: One end of the junction does not line up with germline, which may come from a read error. The J gene is TRBJ1-4, the V gene TRBV7-9; tentative D call: TRBD1 (5 bases). Germline loops: CDR1 SEHNR, CDR2 FQNEAQ (reference sequence). There are 14 residues in the CDR3. CDR3 region: CSSSDRTSNEKLFF. The DNA for the CDR3 is TGTTCCAGCAGCGACCGGACATCTAATGAAAAACTGTTTTTT.

The chain has TRBV6-1 and TRBJ1-5; possibly TRBD1 for D (5 bases). The CDR3 is made up of 15 amino acids. V dropped 4 bases and J dropped 6 bases, with 16 bases sitting between them. The V gene's germline CDR1 is MNHNS and CDR2 SASEGT. The CDR3 DNA reads TGTGCCAGCAGTGTTTGGTTAGGGGTTGGTCAGCCCCAGCATTTT. Its protein product is CASSVWLGVGQPQHF.